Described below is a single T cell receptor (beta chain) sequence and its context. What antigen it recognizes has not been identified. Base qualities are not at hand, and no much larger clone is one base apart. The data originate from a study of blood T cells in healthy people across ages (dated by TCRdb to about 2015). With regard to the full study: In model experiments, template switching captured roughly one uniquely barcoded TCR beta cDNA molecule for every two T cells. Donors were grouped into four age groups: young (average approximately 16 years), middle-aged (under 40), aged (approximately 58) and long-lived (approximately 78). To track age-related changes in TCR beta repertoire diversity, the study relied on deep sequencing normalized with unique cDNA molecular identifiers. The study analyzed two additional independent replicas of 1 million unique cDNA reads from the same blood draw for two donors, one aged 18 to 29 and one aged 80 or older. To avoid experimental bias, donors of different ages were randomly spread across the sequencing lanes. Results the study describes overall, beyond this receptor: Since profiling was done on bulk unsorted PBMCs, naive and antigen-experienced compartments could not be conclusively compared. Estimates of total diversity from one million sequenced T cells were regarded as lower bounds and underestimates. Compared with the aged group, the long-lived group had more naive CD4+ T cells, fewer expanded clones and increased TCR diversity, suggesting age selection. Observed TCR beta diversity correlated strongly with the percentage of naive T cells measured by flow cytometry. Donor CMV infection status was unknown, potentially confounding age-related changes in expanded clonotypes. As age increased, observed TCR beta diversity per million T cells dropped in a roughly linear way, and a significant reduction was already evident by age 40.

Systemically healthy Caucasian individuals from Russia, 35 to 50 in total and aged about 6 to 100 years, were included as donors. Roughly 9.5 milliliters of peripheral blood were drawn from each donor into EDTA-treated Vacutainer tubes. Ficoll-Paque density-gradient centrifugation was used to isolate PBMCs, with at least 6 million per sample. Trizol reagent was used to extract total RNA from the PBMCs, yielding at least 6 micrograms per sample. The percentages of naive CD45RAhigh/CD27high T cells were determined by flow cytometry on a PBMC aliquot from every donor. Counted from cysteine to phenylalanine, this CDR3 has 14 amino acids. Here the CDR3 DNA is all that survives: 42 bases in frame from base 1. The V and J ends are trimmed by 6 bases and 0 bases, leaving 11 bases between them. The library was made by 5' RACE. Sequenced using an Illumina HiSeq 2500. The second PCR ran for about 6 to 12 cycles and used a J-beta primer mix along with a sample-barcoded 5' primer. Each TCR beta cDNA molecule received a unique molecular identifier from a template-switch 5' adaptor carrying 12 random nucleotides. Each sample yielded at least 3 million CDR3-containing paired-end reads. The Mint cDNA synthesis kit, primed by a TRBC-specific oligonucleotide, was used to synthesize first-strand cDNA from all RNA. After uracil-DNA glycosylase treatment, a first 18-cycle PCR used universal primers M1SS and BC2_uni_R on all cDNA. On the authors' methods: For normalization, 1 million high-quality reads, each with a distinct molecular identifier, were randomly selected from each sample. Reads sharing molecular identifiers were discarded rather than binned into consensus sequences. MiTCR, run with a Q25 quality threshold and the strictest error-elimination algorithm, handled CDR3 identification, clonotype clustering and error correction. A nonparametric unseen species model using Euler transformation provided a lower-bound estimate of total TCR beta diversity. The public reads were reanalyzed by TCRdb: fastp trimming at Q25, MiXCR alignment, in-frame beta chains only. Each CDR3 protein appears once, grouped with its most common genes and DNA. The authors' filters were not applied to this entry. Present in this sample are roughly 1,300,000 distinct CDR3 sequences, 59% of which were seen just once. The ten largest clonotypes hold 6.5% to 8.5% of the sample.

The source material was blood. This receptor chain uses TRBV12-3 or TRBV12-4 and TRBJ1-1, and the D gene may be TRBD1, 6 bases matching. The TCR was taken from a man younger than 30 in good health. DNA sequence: TGTGCCAGCAGCCGCGGACAGTTGAACACTGAAGCTTTCTTT. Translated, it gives CASSRGQLNTEAFF.